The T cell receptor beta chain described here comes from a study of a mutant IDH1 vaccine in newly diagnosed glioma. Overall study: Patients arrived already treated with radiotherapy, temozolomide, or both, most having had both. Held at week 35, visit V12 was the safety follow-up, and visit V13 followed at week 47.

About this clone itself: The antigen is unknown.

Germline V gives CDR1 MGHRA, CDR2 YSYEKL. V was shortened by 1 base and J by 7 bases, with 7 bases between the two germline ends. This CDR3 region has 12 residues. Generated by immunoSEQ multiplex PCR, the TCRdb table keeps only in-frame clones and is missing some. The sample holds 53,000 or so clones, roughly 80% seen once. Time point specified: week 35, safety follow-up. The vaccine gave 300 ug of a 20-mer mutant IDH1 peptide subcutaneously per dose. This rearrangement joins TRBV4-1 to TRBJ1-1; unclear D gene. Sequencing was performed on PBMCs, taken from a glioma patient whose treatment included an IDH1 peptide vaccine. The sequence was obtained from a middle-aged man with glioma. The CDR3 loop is CASSQGPSEAFF. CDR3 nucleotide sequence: TGCGCCAGCAGCCAAGGGCCCAGTGAAGCTTTCTTT.